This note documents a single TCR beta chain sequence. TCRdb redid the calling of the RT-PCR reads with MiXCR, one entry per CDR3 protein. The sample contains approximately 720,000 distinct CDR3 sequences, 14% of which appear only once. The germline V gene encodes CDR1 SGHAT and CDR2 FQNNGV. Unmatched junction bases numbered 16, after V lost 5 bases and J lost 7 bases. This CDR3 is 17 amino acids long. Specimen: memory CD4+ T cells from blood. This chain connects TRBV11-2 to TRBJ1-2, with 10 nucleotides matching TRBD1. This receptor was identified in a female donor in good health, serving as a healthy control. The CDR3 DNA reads TGTGCCAGCAGCAAGAACCCACGACAGGGGGCGATACCTGGCTACACCTTC. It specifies CASSKNPRQGAIPGYTF.